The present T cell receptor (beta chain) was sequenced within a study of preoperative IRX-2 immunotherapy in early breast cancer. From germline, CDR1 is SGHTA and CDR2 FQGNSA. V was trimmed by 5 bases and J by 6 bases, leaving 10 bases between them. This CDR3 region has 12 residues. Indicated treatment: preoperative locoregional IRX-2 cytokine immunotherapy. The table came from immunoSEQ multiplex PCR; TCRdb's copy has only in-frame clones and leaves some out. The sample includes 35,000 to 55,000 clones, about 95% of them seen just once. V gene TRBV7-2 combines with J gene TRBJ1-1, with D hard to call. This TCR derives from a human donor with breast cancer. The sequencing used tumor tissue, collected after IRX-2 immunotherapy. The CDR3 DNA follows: TGTGCCAGCAGCCTAAAGAGGTCTGAAGCTTTCTTT. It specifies CASSLKRSEAFF.